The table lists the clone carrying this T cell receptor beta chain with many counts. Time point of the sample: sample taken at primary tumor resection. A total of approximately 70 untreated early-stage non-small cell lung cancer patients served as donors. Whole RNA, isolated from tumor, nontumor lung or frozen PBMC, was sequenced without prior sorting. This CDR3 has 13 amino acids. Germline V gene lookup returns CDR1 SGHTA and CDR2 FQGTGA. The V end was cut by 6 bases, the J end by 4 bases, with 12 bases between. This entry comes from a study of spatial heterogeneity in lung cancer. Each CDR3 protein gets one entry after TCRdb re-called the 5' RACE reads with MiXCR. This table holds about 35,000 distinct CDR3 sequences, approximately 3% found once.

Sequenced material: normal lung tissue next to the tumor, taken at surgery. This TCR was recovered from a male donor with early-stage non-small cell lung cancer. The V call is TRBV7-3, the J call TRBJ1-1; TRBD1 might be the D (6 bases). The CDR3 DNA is TGTGCCAGCAGTGGGGGCGTGGGCACTGAAGCTTTCTTT. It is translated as CASSGGVGTEAFF.